A single sample is the source of the 27 T cell receptor beta chains below, sequenced in a study of shared clonotypes between healthy human individuals. Profiled with immunoSEQ multiplex PCR; TCRdb holds only in-frame clones, not every one. The sample gives about 1 million clones, about 74% of which show up once; over 1.3% is in the top ten. The material sequenced was memory CD4+ T cells sorted from blood. As for subset: CD45RA-negative fraction. These receptors all stem from a man younger than 30 in good health.

The chain joins TRBV30 to TRBJ1-1; D uncertain. With 3 bases removed from V and 9 bases from J, the gap between germline ends came to 17 bases. Looked up from germline, CDR1 is GTSNPN and CDR2 is SVGIG (reference sequence). CDR3 size: 13 residues. This chain's CDR3 is CAWSGIFKGKAFF. The DNA of the CDR3 is TGTGCCTGGAGCGGGATTTTCAAAGGGAAAGCTTTCTTT.

This clone was counted once. The chain carries TRBV2 and TRBJ1-5; D unclear. Germline CDR1 and CDR2: SNHLY and FYNNEI. CDR3 size: 14 residues. V dropped 2 bases and J dropped 3 bases, with 8 bases sitting between them. The CDR3 sequence is CASSETSYNQPQHF. The DNA of the CDR3 is TGTGCCAGCAGTGAAACCAGCTACAATCAGCCCCAGCATTTT.

V and J are TRBV7-3 and TRBJ2-1; D remains unclear. The CDR3 totals 13 residues. The germline V gene has CDR1 SGHTA and CDR2 FQGTGA. Trimming took off 2 bases at V and 2 bases at J, with 4 bases between the two ends. The CDR3 nucleotides read TGTGCCAGCAGCTTAGGAACCTACAATGAGCAGTTCTTC. Translation: CASSLGTYNEQFF.

There are a few counts of this clone. This chain links TRBV6-5 with TRBJ2-1; tentatively, D is TRBD2 (6 bases). Germline CDR1 MNHEY, CDR2 SVGAGI. The CDR3 extends over 15 amino acids. Trimming took 6 bases from V and 4 from J, leaving 16 bases between them. In DNA form, the CDR3 reads TGTGCCAGCAGGGAGGGGCTAGGGGTTTACAATGAGCAGTTCTTC. It specifies CASREGLGVYNEQFF.

The gene calls are TRBV27 and TRBJ1-5, with 7 nucleotides matching TRBD1. The trim removed 5 bases at V and 5 bases at J, leaving 9 bases unmatched. There are 15 residues in the CDR3. Per the germline V gene, CDR1 is MNHEY and CDR2 is SMNVEV (reference sequence). CDR3 in DNA: TGTGCCAGCAGTCCGATCCGGGACAGAGATCAGCCCCAGCATTTT. Its translation: CASSPIRDRDQPQHF.

The CDR3 region has the DNA TGTGCCAGCAACAGCATCCTGAACACTGAAGCTTTCTTT. This encodes CASNSILNTEAFF. The V call is TRBV6-5, the J call TRBJ1-1; D ambiguous. V was trimmed by 7 bases and J by 0 bases, leaving 9 bases between them. The CDR3 extends over 13 amino acids. CDR1 is MNHEY, CDR2 SVGAGI, per germline.

In this sample, this clone turned up a few times. The chain is built from TRBV30 and TRBJ1-5, with TRBD1 identical over 7 bases. This CDR3 has 15 residues. V lost 5 bases to trimming and J lost 5 bases; unmatched junction nucleotides: 12. Germline CDR1 GTSNPN, CDR2 SVGIG (reference sequence). The CDR3 DNA is TGTGCCTGGGGTCCCAGCAGGGGGGTGGATCAGCCCCAGCATTTT. Its translation: CAWGPSRGVDQPQHF. Full variable domain (outside the CDR3, taken from reference TRBV30 and TRBJ1-5): SQTIHQWPATLVQPVGSPLSLECTVEGTSNPNLYWYRQAAGRGLQLLFYSVGIGQISSEVPQNLSASRPQDRQFILSSKKLLLSDSGFYLCAWGPSRGVDQPQHFGDGTRLSIL.

The V and J genes are TRBV5-4 and TRBJ2-7, with D perhaps TRBD2 (6 bases). This CDR3 has 16 amino acids. Between the trimmed V and J ends, which lost 0 bases and 6 bases, there was a span of 19 bases. Germline CDR1 reads SGHNT; CDR2 reads YYREEE (reference sequence). The CDR3 coding sequence is TGTGCCAGCAGCTTGGGGGGAGGATCCTTTGTGGGCGAGCAGTACTTC. Translated: CASSLGGGSFVGEQYF.

This chain joins TRBV9 and TRBJ2-3; D is possibly TRBD1 (5 bases). The germline V and J ends were trimmed by 3 bases and 5 bases, with 19 bases remaining between them. The CDR3 sequence is 16 residues long. CDR1 SGDLS and CDR2 YYNGEE come from the germline V gene. CDR3 amino acids: CASSALAGALGDTQYF. CDR3 in DNA: TGTGCCAGCAGCGCCCTGGCTGGGGCCTTGGGAGATACGCAGTATTTT. Full variable domain (outside the CDR3, taken from reference TRBV9 and TRBJ2-3): DSGVTQTPKHLITATGQRVTLRCSPRSGDLSVYWYQQSLDQGLQFLIQYYNGEERAKGNILERFSAQQFPDLHSELNLSSLELGDSALYFCASSALAGALGDTQYFGPGTRLTVL.

This rearrangement joins TRBV11-2 to TRBJ2-1, with D maybe TRBD2 (6 bases). Trimming took off 1 base at V and 7 bases at J, with 20 bases between the two ends. Germline CDR1 and CDR2: SGHAT and FQNNGV. The CDR3 length is 17 residues. The CDR3 here is CASSLGLGGSMENEQFF. In DNA, the CDR3 is TGTGCCAGCAGCTTAGGGCTCGGGGGTTCGATGGAGAATGAGCAGTTCTTC. The complete variable domain, with remaining parts taken from reference TRBV11-2 and TRBJ2-1, reads EAGVAQSPRYKIIEKRQSVAFWCNPISGHATLYWYQQILGQGPKLLIQFQNNGVVDDSQLPKDRFSAERLKGVDSTLKIQPAKLEDSAVYLCASSLGLGGSMENEQFFGPGTRLTVL.

V usage is TRBV19 and J usage is TRBJ2-3; 10 bases fit TRBD2. Germline lookup yields CDR1 LNHDA and CDR2 SQIVND (reference sequence). The CDR3 consists of 14 residues. V shed 9 bases, J shed 5 bases, and the junction held 8 bases outside the gene matches. Written as DNA, the CDR3 is TGTGCCAGCCGGGAAGCGGGAGGGGTAGATACGCAGTATTTT. Its translation: CASREAGGVDTQYF.

This clone was detected a few times. The chain uses TRBV19 and TRBJ2-5; D is unresolved. The CDR3 extends over 11 amino acids. V lost 7 bases, J lost 9 bases, and 12 bases lay in between. Germline CDR1 reads LNHDA; CDR2 reads SQIVND (reference sequence). The chain's CDR3 is CASNGLRAQYF. As DNA, the CDR3 is TGTGCCAGTAACGGGCTCCGGGCCCAGTACTTC.

The chain has TRBV29-1 and TRBJ1-1; the D gene is possibly TRBD1 (6 bases). V lost 3 bases, J lost 13 bases, and 15 bases lay in between. CDR1 and CDR2 (germline): SQVTM, ANQGSEA. CDR3 length: 11 residues. CDR3: CSVDSGDLGFF. The CDR3 bases are TGCAGCGTTGATTCAGGGGACCTAGGTTTCTTT. Full variable domain (outside the CDR3, taken from reference TRBV29-1 and TRBJ1-1): SAVISQKPSRDICQRGTSLTIQCQVDSQVTMMFWYRQQPGQSLTLIATANQGSEATYESGFVIDKFPISRPNLTFSTLTVSNMSPEDSSIYLCSVDSGDLGFFGQGTRLTVV.

The rearrangement joins TRBV6-4 to TRBJ2-1, with D possibly TRBD1 on 6 matching bases. Trimming stripped 6 bases from V and 8 bases from J, with 8 bases between. The CDR3 consists of 11 residues. The V gene's germline CDR1 is MRHNA and CDR2 SNTAGT. The CDR3 spells CASSPGDEQFF. For the CDR3, the DNA is TGTGCCAGCAGCCCAGGGGATGAGCAGTTCTTC.

This clone was observed a few times. The chain links TRBV7-2 to TRBJ2-1; TRBD2 matches 7 bases. Trimming removed 1 base from V and 2 bases from J; junction bases left unmatched: 5. Germline CDR1 SGHTA, CDR2 FQGNSA. The CDR3 sequence is 16 residues long. CDR3 sequence (DNA): TGTGCCAGCAGCTTAGTGGGCGGGAGTACCTACAATGAGCAGTTCTTC. Its protein is CASSLVGGSTYNEQFF.

This clone was seen a single time. This chain uses TRBV28 with TRBJ1-4; D not resolved. CDR1 is MDHEN, CDR2 SYDVKM, per germline. There are 15 residues in the CDR3. The ends were cut back, 7 bases at V and 4 bases at J, with 16 bases in the middle. The CDR3 sequence is CASNSPGSNNEKLFF. The CDR3 region has the DNA TGTGCCAGCAATTCCCCGGGATCAAATAATGAAAAACTGTTTTTT.

The chain employs TRBV18 and TRBJ2-7; 7 nucleotides align to TRBD1. The germline gives CDR1 KGHSH, CDR2 LQKENI. This CDR3 region has 15 residues. Unmatched junction bases numbered 13, after V lost 6 bases and J lost 5 bases. The chain's CDR3 is CASSQAGTVPNEQYF. The CDR3 nucleotides are TGTGCCAGCTCTCAAGCCGGGACAGTCCCGAACGAGCAGTACTTC.

In this sample, this clone turned up many times. The chain joins TRBV7-9 to TRBJ2-7, with D hard to call. Germline CDR1 SEHNR, CDR2 FQNEAQ (reference sequence). V was clipped by 1 base and J by 3 bases, with 10 bases between them. The CDR3 has 14 residues. CDR3 amino acids: CASSLGASNYEQYF. The CDR3 DNA follows: TGTGCCAGCAGCTTAGGGGCTAGTAACTACGAGCAGTACTTC.

The chain uses TRBV7-2 and TRBJ2-5, with D hard to call. There are 13 residues in the CDR3. In germline, CDR1 is SGHTA, CDR2 FQGNSA. Trimming took 6 bases from V and 4 from J, leaving 12 bases between them. This CDR3 reads CASRPHGVETQYF. In DNA form, the CDR3 reads TGTGCCAGCAGACCTCACGGAGTAGAGACCCAGTACTTC.

This chain links TRBV5-4 with TRBJ2-1, with D possibly matching TRBD2 (7 bases). The CDR3 covers 15 residues. Per the germline V gene, CDR1 is SGHNT and CDR2 is YYREEE (reference sequence). The V gene lost 0 bases and the J gene lost 5 bases, with 12 bases spanning the gap. CDR3 coding DNA: TGTGCCAGCAGCTTGGGAGGGGGAGGGAACAATGAGCAGTTCTTC. Protein sequence: CASSLGGGGNNEQFF.

The V call is TRBV28, the J call TRBJ1-6; maybe TRBD1 (5 bases). Deletions cut 5 bases from V and 8 bases from J, with 13 bases between. This CDR3 is 14 amino acids long. Germline CDR1 MDHEN, CDR2 SYDVKM. The CDR3 spells CASSPWDGHSPLHF. In DNA form, the CDR3 reads TGTGCCAGCAGTCCGTGGGACGGTCATTCACCCCTCCACTTT.

The chain has TRBV10-2 and TRBJ2-3; D is possibly TRBD1 (8 bases). With 6 bases removed from V and 3 bases from J, the gap between germline ends came to 13 bases. The length of the CDR3 is 14 residues. Per germline, CDR1 WSHSY and CDR2 SAAADI. CDR3 sequence reads: CASRQGGLTDTQYF. In DNA form, the CDR3 reads TGCGCCAGCAGACAGGGGGGGCTGACAGATACGCAGTATTTT.

CDR3 in amino acids: CASSFDRLSNQPQHF. The CDR3, as DNA: TGTGCCAGCAGTTTTGACAGGTTAAGCAATCAGCCCCAGCATTTT. The chain carries TRBV28 and TRBJ1-5, with D possibly matching TRBD1 (6 bases). Trimming removed 3 bases from V and 1 base from J, with 10 bases in between. Germline CDR1 is MDHEN and CDR2 is SYDVKM. This CDR3 is built from 15 residues.

The J gene is TRBJ2-1, the V gene TRBV29-1; D is undetermined. With 1 base removed from V and 7 bases from J, the gap between germline ends came to 8 bases. Germline lookup yields CDR1 SQVTM and CDR2 ANQGSEA. This CDR3 contains 12 residues. The CDR3 nucleotides are TGCAGCGTTGAAGTCACGCCTAATGAGCAGTTCTTC. Encoded protein: CSVEVTPNEQFF.

The chain has TRBV5-1 and TRBJ1-1; tentatively, D is TRBD1 (5 bases). Germline-derived CDR1 and CDR2 are SGHRS and YFSETQ. The CDR3 consists of 15 residues. V lost 4 bases and J lost 1, with 14 bases in between. CDR3 coding DNA: TGCGCCAGCAGCCCGACAGAGGTGAGGAACACTGAAGCTTTCTTT. Protein product: CASSPTEVRNTEAFF.

The rearrangement joins TRBV11-2 to TRBJ1-4, with 9 bases that match TRBD1. CDR1 and CDR2 (germline): SGHAT, FQNNGV. The CDR3 has 15 residues. J was trimmed by 7 bases and V by 3 bases; bases with no gene match: 6. CDR3 sequence (DNA): TGTGCCAGCAGCTTGGGCGGACAGGGGACTGAAAAACTGTTTTTT. As protein: CASSLGGQGTEKLFF.

The rearrangement joins TRBV5-5 to TRBJ1-1; D uncertain. The CDR3 runs 13 residues. Trimming removed 2 bases from V and 5 bases from J, with 10 bases in between. CDR1 and CDR2 from the germline V gene are SGHKS and YYEKEE (reference sequence). CDR3: CASSFGVGTEAFF. CDR3 in DNA: TGTGCCAGCAGCTTCGGTGTGGGGACTGAAGCTTTCTTT.